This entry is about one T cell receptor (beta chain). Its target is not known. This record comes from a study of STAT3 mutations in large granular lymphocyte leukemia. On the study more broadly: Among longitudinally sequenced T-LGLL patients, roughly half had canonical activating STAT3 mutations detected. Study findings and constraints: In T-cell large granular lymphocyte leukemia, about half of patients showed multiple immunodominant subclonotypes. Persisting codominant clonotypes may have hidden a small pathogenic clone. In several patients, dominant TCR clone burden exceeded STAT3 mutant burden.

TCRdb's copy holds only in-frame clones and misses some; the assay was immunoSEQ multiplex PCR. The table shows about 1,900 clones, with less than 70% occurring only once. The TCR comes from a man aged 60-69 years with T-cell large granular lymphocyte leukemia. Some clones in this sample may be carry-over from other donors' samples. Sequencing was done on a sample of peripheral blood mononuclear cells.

For the CDR3, the DNA is TGCGCCAGCAGCTTAACGACAGGGTCGGGGGAGCAGTACTTC. It yields the protein CASSLTTGSGEQYF. V is TRBV5-1 and J is TRBJ2-7, with 7 nucleotides matching TRBD1. CDR1 is SGHRS, CDR2 YFSETQ, per germline. The J segment lost 7 bases and the V segment lost 2 bases, leaving 9 bases of the junction unmatched. This CDR3 has 14 amino acids.